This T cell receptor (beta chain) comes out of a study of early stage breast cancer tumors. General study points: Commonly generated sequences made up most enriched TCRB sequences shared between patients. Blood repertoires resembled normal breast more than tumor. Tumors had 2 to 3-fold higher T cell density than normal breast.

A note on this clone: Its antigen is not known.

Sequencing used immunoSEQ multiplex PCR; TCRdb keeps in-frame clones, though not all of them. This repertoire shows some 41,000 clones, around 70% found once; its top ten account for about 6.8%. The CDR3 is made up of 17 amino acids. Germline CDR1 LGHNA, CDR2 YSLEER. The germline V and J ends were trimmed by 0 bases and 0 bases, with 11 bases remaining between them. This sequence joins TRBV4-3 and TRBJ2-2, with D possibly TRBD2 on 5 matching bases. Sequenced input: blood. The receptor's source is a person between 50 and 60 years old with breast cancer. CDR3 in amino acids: CASSQDPAGANTGELFF. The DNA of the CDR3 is TGCGCCAGCAGCCAAGACCCGGCGGGTGCGAACACCGGGGAGCTGTTTTTT.